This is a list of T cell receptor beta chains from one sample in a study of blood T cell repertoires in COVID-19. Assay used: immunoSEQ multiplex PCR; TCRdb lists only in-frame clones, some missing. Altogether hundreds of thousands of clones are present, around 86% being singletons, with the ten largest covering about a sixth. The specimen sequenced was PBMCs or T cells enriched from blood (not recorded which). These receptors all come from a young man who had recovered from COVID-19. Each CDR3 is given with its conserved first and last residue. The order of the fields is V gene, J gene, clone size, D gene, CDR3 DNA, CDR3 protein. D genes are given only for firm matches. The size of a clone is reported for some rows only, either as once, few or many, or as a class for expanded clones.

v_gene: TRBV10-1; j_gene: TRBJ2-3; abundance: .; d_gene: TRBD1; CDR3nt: TGCGCCAGCAGCGAGGACAGGCGGTGGGATACGCAGTATTTT; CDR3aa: CASSEDRRWDTQYF
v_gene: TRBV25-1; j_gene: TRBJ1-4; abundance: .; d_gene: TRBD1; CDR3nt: TGTGCCAGCAGTGAGACAGGGCCTAATGAAAAACTGTTTTTT; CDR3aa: CASSETGPNEKLFF
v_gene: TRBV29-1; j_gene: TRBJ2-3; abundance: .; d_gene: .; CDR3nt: TGCAGCGTGAAACGGGGGGCCAGCACAGATACGCAGTATTTT; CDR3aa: CSVKRGASTDTQYF
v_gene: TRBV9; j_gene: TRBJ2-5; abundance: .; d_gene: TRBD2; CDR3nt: TGTGCCAGCAGCGTAGGAGTGGGAGGGCAAGAGACCCAGTACTTC; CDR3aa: CASSVGVGGQETQYF
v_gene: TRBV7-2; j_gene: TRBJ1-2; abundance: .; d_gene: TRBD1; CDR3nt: TGTGCCAGCAGCTCGGACAGGGGGCTGTATGGCTACACCTTC; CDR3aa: CASSSDRGLYGYTF
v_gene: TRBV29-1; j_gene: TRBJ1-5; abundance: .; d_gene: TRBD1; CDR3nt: TGCAGCGCCTCCGGGACAGAAAATCAGCCCCAGCATTTT; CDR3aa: CSASGTENQPQHF
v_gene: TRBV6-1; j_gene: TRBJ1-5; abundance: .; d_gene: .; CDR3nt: TGTGCCAGCAGTGAGTTTGAGGGGCGGAGGGATCAGCCCCAGCATTTT; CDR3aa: CASSEFEGRRDQPQHF
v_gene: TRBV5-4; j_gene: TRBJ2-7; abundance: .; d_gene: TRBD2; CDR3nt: TGTGCCAGCAGCTTGGGTTCGGCGGGAGGGCCGGGCGAGCAGTACTTC; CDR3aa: CASSLGSAGGPGEQYF
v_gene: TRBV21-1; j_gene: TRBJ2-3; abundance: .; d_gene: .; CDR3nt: TGTGCCAGCAGCAAGGCCCCTACTAGCGGGGGGGCCGATGGCACAGATACGCAGTATTTT; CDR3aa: CASSKAPTSGGADGTDTQYF
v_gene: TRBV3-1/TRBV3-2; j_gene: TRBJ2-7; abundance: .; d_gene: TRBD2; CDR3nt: TGTGCCAGCAGCCAAACGACGGGACTAGCGGGAGACGAGCAGTACTTC; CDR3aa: CASSQTTGLAGDEQYF
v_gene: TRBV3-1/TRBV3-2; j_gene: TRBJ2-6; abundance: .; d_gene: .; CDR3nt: TGTGCCAGCAGCCAAGGATGGAGTGGGGCAAACGTCCTGACTTTC; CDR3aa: CASSQGWSGANVLTF
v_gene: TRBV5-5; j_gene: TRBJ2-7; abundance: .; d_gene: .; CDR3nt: TGTGCCAGCAGCTCCAGGGAGGACTACGAGCAGTACTTC; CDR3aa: CASSSREDYEQYF
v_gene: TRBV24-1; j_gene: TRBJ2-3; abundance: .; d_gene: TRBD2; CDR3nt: TGTGCCACCAGTGACATAGGACTAGCGACAGATACGCAGTATTTT; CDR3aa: CATSDIGLATDTQYF
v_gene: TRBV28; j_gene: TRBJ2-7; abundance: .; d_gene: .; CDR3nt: TGTGCCAGCAGTCCCCGTAACGAGCAGTACTTC; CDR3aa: CASSPRNEQYF
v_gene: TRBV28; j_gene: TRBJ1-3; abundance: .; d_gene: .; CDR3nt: TGTGCCAGCAGTTTAGGGTATCTTCAGGCAGAATCTGGAAACACCATATATTTT; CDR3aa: CASSLGYLQAESGNTIYF
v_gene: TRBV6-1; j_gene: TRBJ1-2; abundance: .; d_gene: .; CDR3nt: TGTGCCAGCAGTGAAGGAGGTCGGAGAATCTATGGCTACACCTTC; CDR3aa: CASSEGGRRIYGYTF
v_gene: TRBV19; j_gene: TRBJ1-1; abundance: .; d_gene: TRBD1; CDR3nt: TGTGCCTCGAAGGGCCAGGGGGGCTACACTGAAGCTTTCTTT; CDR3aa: CASKGQGGYTEAFF
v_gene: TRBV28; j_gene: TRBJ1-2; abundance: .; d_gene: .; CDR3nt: TGTGCCAGCAGTTTATTCGGCGACGGGTCTAACTATGGCTACACCTTC; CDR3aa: CASSLFGDGSNYGYTF
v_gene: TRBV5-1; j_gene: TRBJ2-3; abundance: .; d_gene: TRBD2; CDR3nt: TGCGCCAGCAGCTTGGGGGCTAGCGGGGGCACAGATACGCAGTATTTT; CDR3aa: CASSLGASGGTDTQYF
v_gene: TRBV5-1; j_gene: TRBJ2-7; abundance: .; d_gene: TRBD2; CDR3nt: TGCGCCAGCAGGCGGACTAGCGTGGCCGACGCCTACGAGCAGTACTTC; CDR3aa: CASRRTSVADAYEQYF
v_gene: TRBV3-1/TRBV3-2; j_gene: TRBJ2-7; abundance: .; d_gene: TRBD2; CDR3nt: TGTGCCAGCAGGAGCGGGGCTTCCTACGAGCAGTACTTC; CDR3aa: CASRSGASYEQYF
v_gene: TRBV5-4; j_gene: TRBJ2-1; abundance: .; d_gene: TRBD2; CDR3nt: TGTGCCAGCAGCTGGCGGGAGTTCTTCTACAATGAGCAGTTCTTC; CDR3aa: CASSWREFFYNEQFF
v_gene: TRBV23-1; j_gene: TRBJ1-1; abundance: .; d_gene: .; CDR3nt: TGCGCCAGCAGTCAACTACTACGGACAGAGAACACTGAAGCTTTCTTT; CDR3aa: CASSQLLRTENTEAFF
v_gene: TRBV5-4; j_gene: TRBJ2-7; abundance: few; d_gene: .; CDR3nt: TGTGCCAGCAGCAGACAGTCCTACGAGCAGTACTTC; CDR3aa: CASSRQSYEQYF
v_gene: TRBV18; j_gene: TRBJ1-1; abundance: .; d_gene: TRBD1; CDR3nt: TGTGCCAGCTCACCAGGAACAGGGGGCTGGGACACTGAAGCTTTCTTT; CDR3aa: CASSPGTGGWDTEAFF
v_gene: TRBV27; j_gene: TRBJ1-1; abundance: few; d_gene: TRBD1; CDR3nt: TGTGCCAGCAGTTTGGCAGGGGGCGCAGAAGCTTTCTTT; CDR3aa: CASSLAGGAEAFF
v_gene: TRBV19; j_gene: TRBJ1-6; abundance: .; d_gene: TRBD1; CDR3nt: TGTGCCAGTAGTATTGGCGGACAGGTGACTAATTCACCCCTCCACTTT; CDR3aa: CASSIGGQVTNSPLHF
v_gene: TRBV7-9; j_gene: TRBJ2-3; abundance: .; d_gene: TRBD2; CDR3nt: TGTGCCAGCAGCCCTGACCCTAGCGGGAGAGTAGATACGCAGTATTTT; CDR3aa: CASSPDPSGRVDTQYF
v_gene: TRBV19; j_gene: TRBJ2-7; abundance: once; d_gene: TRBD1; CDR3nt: TGTGCCAGTAGTCCAGACAGGGGGGTTGGCGAGCAGTACTTC; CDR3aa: CASSPDRGVGEQYF
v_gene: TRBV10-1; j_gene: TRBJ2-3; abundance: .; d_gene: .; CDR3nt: TGCGCCAGCAGTGGGGGCTATGGCACAGATACGCAGTATTTT; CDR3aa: CASSGGYGTDTQYF
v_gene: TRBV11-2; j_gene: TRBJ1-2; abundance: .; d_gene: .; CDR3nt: TGTGCCAGCAGCCTACAACAGAACTATGGCTACACCTTC; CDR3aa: CASSLQQNYGYTF
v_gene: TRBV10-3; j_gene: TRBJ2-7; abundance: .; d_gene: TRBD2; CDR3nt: TGTGCCATCAGTGAGTCAGGTACTAGCGGGACCGAGCAGTACTTC; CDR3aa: CAISESGTSGTEQYF